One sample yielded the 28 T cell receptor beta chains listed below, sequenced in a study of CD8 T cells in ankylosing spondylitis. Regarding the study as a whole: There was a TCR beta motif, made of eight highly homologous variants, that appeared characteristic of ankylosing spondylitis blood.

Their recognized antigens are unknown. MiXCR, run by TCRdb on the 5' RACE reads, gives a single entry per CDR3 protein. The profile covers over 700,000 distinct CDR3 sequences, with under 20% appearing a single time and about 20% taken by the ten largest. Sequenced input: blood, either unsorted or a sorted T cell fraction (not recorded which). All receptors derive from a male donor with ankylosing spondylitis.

CDR3 protein: CASSWPRGDGGELFF. The CDR3 DNA follows: TGTGCCAGCAGTTGGCCGCGGGGGGATGGCGGGGAGCTGTTTTTT. The chain couples TRBV12-3 or TRBV12-4 to TRBJ2-2; 8 nucleotides line up with TRBD2. V trimming: 4 bases; J trimming: 7 bases; junction bases outside the gene matches: 8. The CDR3 sequence is 15 residues long.

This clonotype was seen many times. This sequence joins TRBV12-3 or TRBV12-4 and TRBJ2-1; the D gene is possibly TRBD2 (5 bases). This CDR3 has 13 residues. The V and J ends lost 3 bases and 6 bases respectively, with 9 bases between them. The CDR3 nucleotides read TGTGCCAGCAGTTTCTGGGCGGGCAATGAGCAGTTCTTC. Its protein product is CASSFWAGNEQFF.

The CDR3 coding sequence is TGTGCCAGCAGTGAGGTAGCGGGGGCTTGGGAGCAGTACTTC. The encoded protein is CASSEVAGAWEQYF. The chain recombines TRBV7-2 with TRBJ2-7; 9 bases match TRBD2. The CDR3 covers 14 residues. Trimming cost V 6 bases and J 7 bases; bases outside gene matches: 10. Germline CDR1 reads SGHTA; CDR2 reads FQGNSA.

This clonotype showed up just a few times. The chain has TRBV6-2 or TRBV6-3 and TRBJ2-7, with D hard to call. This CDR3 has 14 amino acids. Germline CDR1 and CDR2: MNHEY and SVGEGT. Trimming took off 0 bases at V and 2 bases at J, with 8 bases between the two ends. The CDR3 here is CASSYSPSTYEQYF. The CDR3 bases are TGTGCCAGCAGTTACTCGCCCAGCACCTACGAGCAGTACTTC.

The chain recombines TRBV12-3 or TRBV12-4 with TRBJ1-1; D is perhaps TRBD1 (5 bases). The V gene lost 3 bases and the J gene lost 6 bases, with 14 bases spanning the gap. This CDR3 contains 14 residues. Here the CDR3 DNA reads TGTGCCAGCAGTTTTAGGGGTTGGGGGGCTGAAGCTTTCTTT. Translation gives CASSFRGWGAEAFF.

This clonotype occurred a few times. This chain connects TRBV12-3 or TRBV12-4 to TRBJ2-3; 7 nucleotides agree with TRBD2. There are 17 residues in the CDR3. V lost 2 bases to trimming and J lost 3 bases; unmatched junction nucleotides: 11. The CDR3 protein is CASSLIPRGEITDTQYF. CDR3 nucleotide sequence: TGTGCCAGCAGTTTAATCCCCCGGGGGGAGATAACAGATACGCAGTATTTT.

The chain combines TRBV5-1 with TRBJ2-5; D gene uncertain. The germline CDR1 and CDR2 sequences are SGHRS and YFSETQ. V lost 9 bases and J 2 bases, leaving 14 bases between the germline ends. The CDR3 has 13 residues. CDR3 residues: CATAWSGQETQYF. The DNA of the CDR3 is TGCGCCACCGCCTGGTCCGGACAAGAGACCCAGTACTTC.

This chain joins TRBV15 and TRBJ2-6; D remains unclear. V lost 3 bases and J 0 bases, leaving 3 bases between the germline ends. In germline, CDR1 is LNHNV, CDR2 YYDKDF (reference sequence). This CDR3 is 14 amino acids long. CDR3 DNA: TGTGCCACCAGCAGCTTCTCTGGGGCCAACGTCCTGACTTTC. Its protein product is CATSSFSGANVLTF.

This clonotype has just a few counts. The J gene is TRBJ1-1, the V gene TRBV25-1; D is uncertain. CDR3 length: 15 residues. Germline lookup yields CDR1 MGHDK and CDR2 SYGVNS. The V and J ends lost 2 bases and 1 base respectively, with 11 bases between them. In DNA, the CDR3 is TGTGCCAGCAGTGAACAGTACATTCGGAACACTGAAGCTTTCTTT. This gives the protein CASSEQYIRNTEAFF.

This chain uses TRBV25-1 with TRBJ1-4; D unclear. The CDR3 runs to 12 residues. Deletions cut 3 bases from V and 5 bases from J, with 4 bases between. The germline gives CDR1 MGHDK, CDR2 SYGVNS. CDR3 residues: CASSDLNEKLFF. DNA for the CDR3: TGTGCCAGCAGTGACCTAAATGAAAAACTGTTTTTT.

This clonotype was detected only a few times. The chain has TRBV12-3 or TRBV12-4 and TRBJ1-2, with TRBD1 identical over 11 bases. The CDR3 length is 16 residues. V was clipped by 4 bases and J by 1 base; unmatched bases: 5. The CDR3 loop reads CASSSSGTGGNYGYTF. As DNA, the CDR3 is TGTGCCAGCAGTTCTTCCGGGACAGGGGGTAACTATGGCTACACCTTC.

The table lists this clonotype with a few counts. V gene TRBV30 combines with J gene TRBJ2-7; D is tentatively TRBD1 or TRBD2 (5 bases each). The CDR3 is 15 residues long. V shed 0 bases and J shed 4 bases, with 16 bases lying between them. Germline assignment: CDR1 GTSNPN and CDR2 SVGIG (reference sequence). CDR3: CAWSVGTRVGYEQYF. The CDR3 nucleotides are TGTGCCTGGAGTGTCGGGACGCGGGTTGGATACGAGCAGTACTTC.

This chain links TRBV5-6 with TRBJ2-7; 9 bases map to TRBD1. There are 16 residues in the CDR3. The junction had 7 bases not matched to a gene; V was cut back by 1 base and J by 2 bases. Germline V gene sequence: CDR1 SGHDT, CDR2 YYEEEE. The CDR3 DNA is TGTGCCAGCAGCTTGCGCCGGGACAGGGAAGCCTACGAGCAGTACTTC. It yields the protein CASSLRRDREAYEQYF. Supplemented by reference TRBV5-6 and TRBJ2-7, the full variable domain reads DAGVTQSPTHLIKTRGQQVTLRCSPKSGHDTVSWYQQALGQGPQFIFQYYEEEERQRGNFPDRFSGHQFPNYSSELNVNALLLGDSALYLCASSLRRDREAYEQYFGPGTRLTVT.

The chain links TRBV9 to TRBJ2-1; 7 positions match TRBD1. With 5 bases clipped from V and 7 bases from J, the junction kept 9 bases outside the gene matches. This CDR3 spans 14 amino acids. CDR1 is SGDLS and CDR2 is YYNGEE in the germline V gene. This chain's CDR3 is CASSRQGGRNEQFF. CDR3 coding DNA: TGTGCCAGCAGTAGACAGGGCGGAAGAAATGAGCAGTTCTTC.

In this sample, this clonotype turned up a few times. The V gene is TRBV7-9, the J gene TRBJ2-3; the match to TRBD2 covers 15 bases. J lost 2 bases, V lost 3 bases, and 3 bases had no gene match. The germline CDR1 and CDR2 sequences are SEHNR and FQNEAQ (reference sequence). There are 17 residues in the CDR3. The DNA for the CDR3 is TGTGCCAGCAGCTTGGGACTAGCGGGAGGAGTCACAGATACGCAGTATTTT. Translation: CASSLGLAGGVTDTQYF.

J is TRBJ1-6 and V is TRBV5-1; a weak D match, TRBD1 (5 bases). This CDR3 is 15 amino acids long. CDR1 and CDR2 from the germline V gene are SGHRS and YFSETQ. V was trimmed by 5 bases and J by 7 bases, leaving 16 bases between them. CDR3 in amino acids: CASRIVGEANSPLHF. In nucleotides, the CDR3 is TGCGCCAGCAGGATCGTGGGGGAGGCGAATTCACCCCTCCACTTT.

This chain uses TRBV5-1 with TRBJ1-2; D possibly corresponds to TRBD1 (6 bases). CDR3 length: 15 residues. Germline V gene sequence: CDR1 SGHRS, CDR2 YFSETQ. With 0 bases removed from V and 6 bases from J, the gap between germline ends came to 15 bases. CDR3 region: CASSLDPGTPNGYTF. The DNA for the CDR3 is TGCGCCAGCAGCTTGGATCCCGGGACACCAAATGGCTACACCTTC.

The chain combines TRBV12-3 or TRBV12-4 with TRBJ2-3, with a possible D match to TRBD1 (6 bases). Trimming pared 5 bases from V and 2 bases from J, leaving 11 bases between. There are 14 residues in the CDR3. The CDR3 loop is CASSPAGATDTQYF. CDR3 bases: TGTGCCAGCAGTCCCGCAGGGGCCACAGATACGCAGTATTTT.

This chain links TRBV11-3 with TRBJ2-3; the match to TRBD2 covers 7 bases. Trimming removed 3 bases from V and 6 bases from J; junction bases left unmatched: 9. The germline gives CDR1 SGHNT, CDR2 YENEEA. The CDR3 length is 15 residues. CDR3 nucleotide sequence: TGTGCCAGCAGCTTGATGGCTAGCGGATCCGATACGCAGTATTTT. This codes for CASSLMASGSDTQYF.

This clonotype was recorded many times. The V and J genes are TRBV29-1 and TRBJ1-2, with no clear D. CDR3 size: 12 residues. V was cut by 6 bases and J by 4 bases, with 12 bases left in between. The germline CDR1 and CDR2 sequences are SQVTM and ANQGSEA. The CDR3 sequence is CSVGNYGYGYTF. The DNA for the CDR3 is TGCAGCGTGGGTAACTATGGCTATGGCTACACCTTC.

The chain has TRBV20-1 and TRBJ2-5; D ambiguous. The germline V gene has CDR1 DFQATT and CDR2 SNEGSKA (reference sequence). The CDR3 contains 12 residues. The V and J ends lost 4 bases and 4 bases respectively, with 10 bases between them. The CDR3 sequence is CSATEGLETQYF. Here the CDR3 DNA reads TGCAGTGCTACCGAAGGTCTAGAGACCCAGTACTTC.

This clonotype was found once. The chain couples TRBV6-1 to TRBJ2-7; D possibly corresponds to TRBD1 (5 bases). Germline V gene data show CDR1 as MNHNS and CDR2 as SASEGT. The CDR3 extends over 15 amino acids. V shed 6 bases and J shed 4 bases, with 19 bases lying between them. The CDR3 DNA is TGTGCCAGCAGCCCCGACACAGGAATATTTTACGAGCAGTACTTC. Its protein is CASSPDTGIFYEQYF.

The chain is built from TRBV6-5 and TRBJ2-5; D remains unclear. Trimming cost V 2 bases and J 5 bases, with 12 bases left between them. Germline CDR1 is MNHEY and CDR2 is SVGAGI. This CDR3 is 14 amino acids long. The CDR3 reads CASSYMVVGETQYF. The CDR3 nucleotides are TGTGCCAGCAGTTACATGGTAGTGGGGGAGACCCAGTACTTC.

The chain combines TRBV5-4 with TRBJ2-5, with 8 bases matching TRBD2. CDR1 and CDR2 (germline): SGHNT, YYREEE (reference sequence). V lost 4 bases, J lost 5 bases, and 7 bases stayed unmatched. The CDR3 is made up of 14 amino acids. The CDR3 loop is CASSTPREGETQYF. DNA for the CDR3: TGTGCCAGCAGCACTCCACGGGAGGGCGAGACCCAGTACTTC.

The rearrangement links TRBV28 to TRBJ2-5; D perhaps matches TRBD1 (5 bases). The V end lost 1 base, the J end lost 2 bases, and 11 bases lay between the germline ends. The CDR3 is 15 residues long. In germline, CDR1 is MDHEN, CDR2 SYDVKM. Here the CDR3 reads CASSLLRTPQETQYF. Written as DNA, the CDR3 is TGTGCCAGCAGTTTATTAAGGACACCTCAAGAGACCCAGTACTTC.

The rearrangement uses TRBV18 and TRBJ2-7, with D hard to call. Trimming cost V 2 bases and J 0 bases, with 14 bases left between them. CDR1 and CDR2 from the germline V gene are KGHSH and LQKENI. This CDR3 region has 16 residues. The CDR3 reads CASSPGSAENSYEQYF. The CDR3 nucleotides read TGTGCCAGCTCACCAGGGTCGGCAGAGAACTCCTACGAGCAGTACTTC.

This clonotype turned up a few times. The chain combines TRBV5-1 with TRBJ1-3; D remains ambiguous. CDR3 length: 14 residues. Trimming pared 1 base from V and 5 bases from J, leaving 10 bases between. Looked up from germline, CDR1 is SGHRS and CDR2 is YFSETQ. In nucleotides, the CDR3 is TGCGCCAGCAGCTTGAATCCAGCTCGAAACACCATATATTTT. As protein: CASSLNPARNTIYF.

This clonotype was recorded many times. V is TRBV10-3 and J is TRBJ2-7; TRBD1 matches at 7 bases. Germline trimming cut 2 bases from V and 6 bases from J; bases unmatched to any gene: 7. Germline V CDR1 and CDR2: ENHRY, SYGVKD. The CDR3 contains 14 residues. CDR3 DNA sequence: TGTGCCATCAGTGAGGACAGGGATGTACTCGAGCAGTACTTC. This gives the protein CAISEDRDVLEQYF.